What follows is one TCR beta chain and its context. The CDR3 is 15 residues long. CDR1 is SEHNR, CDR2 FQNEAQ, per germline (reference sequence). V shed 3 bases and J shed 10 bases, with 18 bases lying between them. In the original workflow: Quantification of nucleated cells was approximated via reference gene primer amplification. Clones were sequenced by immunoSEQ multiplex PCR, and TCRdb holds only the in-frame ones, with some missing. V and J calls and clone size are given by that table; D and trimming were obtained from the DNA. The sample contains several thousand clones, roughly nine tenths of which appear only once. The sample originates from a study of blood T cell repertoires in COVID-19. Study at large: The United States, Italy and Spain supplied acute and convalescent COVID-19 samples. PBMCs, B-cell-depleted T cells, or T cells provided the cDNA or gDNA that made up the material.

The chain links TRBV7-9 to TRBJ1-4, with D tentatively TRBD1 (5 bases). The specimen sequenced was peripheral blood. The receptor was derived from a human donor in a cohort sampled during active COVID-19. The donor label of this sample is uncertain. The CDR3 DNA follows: TGTGCCAGCAGCTTGGTGAGCCAGGGCAGAGGAAAACTGTTTTTT. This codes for CASSLVSQGRGKLFF.